This T cell receptor (beta chain) derives from a study of T cells in Graves' hyperthyroidism and ophthalmopathy. The overall study: Peripheral blood was acquired at first diagnosis, ahead of any therapy whatsoever.

The CDR3 extends over 14 amino acids. Germline lookup yields CDR1 DFQATT and CDR2 SNEGSKA (reference sequence). V was trimmed by 3 bases and J by 2 bases, leaving 12 bases between them. From RNA transcripts, TCR beta CDR3 regions were amplified. With the HTBI primer set, the TCR CDR3 went through a first round of RT-PCR. TCRdb reanalysed the multiplex PCR reads using MiXCR and keeps one entry per CDR3 protein. Among about 400,000 distinct CDR3 sequences listed, under 15% were seen once. This clonotype was counted at least ten times. Material for sequencing was blood. The receptor's source is a woman in her twenties or thirties with Graves' hyperthyroidism. The chain uses TRBV20-1 and TRBJ2-3; either TRBD1 or TRBD2 may fit D (5 bases each). CDR3 bases: TGCAGTGCTAGGTCAGGGAGCGTCACAGATACGCAGTATTTT. Protein: CSARSGSVTDTQYF.